These 9 T cell receptor beta chains were sequenced from one sample in a study of T cell repertoires in cytomegalovirus infection. Each CDR3 protein is one row after TCRdb ran MiXCR on the reads. The sample holds about 52,000 distinct CDR3 sequences, roughly a fifth seen once. Antigen specificity for these receptors is unknown. Sequenced material: CD8+ T cells from cultured PBMCs, taken from culture after CMV antigen stimulation. Receptors were obtained from a human donor in good health (CMV status not recorded). Some clones in this sample may be carry-over from other donors' samples.

This clonotype was detected only a few times. The rearrangement links TRBV6-5 to TRBJ1-1; possibly TRBD1 for D (6 bases). Trimming pared 7 bases from V and 4 bases from J, leaving 16 bases between. Germline V gene lookup returns CDR1 MNHEY and CDR2 SVGAGI. The CDR3 extends over 14 amino acids. CDR3 region: CASNTVQGITEAFF. DNA for the CDR3: TGTGCCAGCAATACTGTACAGGGAATCACTGAAGCTTTCTTT.

This clonotype was detected only a few times. The rearrangement uses TRBV6-5 and TRBJ1-2, with 9 bases fitting TRBD1. Trimming took 0 bases from V and 8 from J; bases not matched to a gene: 7. This CDR3 is built from 15 residues. The V gene's germline CDR1 is MNHEY and CDR2 SVGAGI. The CDR3 nucleotides read TGTGCCAGCAGTTACTCTAGGACAGGGGTCTTAGGCTACACCTTC. Its translation: CASSYSRTGVLGYTF.

The genes are TRBV4-1 and TRBJ2-1; D unclear. From germline, CDR1 is MGHRA and CDR2 YSYEKL. Trimming removed 1 base at V and 10 bases at J, with 14 bases between. This CDR3 is built from 14 residues. Here the CDR3 DNA reads TGCGCCAGCAGCCAAGGGGGTAGCCTTGGGGAGCAGTTCTTC. It is translated as CASSQGGSLGEQFF.

This sequence joins TRBV12-3 or TRBV12-4 and TRBJ2-1; 11 nucleotides line up with TRBD1. The V gene end was trimmed by 5 bases and the J gene end by 8 bases; junction bases not matched to a gene: 8. The CDR3 contains 15 residues. CDR3 region: CASSPGTGGQDEQFF. CDR3 bases: TGTGCCAGCAGTCCCGGGACAGGGGGGCAGGATGAGCAGTTCTTC.

In this sample, this clonotype turned up a few times. The chain joins TRBV7-6 to TRBJ1-6; 9 nucleotides agree with TRBD1. CDR3 length: 16 residues. Germline CDR1 SGHVS, CDR2 FNYEAQ. After removal of 6 bases from V and 0 bases from J, the junction contained 3 bases not matched to a gene. The CDR3 protein is CASSSDRGSYNSPLHF. In nucleotides, the CDR3 is TGTGCCAGCAGTTCGGACAGGGGCTCCTATAATTCACCCCTCCACTTT.

This clonotype was picked up a small number of times. The chain recombines TRBV6-2 or TRBV6-3 with TRBJ1-5; D ambiguous. Germline assignment: CDR1 MNHEY and CDR2 SVGEGT. The length of the CDR3 is 13 residues. The germline V and J ends were trimmed by 2 bases and 6 bases, with 8 bases remaining between them. The CDR3 nucleotides read TGTGCCAGCAGTTACGGATCAGTTCAGCCCCAGCATTTT. Protein: CASSYGSVQPQHF.

This clonotype was seen repeatedly, ten times or more. V is TRBV7-2 and J is TRBJ2-7; TRBD2 might be the D (6 bases). The V end lost 5 bases, the J end lost 4 bases, and 12 bases lay between the germline ends. CDR1 is SGHTA, CDR2 FQGNSA, per germline. This CDR3 comprises 13 residues. This chain's CDR3 is CASSPSSVYEQYF. The CDR3 coding sequence is TGTGCCAGCAGCCCCTCTAGCGTGTACGAGCAGTACTTC. The full variable domain, with the rest looked up from reference TRBV7-2 and TRBJ2-7, is GAGVSQSPSNKVTEKGKDVELRCDPISGHTALYWYRQSLGQGLEFLIYFQGNSAPDKSGLPSDRFSAERTGGSVSTLTIQRTQQEDSAVYLCASSPSSVYEQYFGPGTRLTVT.

The gene calls are TRBV11-2 and TRBJ2-7; 8 bases map to TRBD1. This CDR3 region has 19 residues. Germline CDR1 is SGHAT and CDR2 is FQNNGV. V gave up 5 bases and J gave up 2 bases; unmatched junction bases: 20. CDR3 loop: CASSTPSMDPGGAPYEQYF. CDR3 nucleotide sequence: TGTGCCAGCAGCACCCCCTCAATGGACCCAGGGGGCGCCCCCTACGAGCAGTACTTC. Based on the CDR3 plus reference TRBV11-2 and TRBJ2-7, the full variable domain is EAGVAQSPRYKIIEKRQSVAFWCNPISGHATLYWYQQILGQGPKLLIQFQNNGVVDDSQLPKDRFSAERLKGVDSTLKIQPAKLEDSAVYLCASSTPSMDPGGAPYEQYFGPGTRLTVT.

The chain employs TRBV6-5 and TRBJ1-1; TRBD1 might be the D (6 bases). The V end lost 0 bases, the J end lost 6 bases, and 20 bases lay between the germline ends. CDR3 length: 17 amino acids. Germline V gene lookup returns CDR1 MNHEY and CDR2 SVGAGI. CDR3 region: CASSYSSSGGESPEAFF. DNA of the CDR3: TGTGCCAGCAGTTACTCGAGTTCCGGGGGCGAGAGTCCTGAAGCTTTCTTT.